This T cell receptor (beta chain) was documented in a study of T cells in Graves' hyperthyroidism and ophthalmopathy. Hyperthyroidism was newly diagnosed in patients aged 18 to 65 (duration under 2 months). Fresh peripheral blood, under 13 ml, yielded the PBMCs. A note on this clonotype: Its antigen is undetermined.

V lost 6 bases and J lost 3; bases outside the gene matches: 6. The CDR3 totals 17 residues. Germline CDR1 reads MNHEY; CDR2 reads SMNVEV (reference sequence). Study-wide points: Also found in blood were most expanded thyroid clonotypes above 0.001. A model using 13 V-J features told ophthalmopathy apart from stable hyperthyroidism.

There were TCR beta CDR3 regions amplified from RNA transcripts. TCR CDR3 underwent first-round RT-PCR with the HTBI primer set. TCRdb reanalysed the multiplex PCR reads using MiXCR and keeps one entry per CDR3 protein. The data hold about 570,000 distinct CDR3 sequences, with approximately 14% observed a single time. This rearrangement joins TRBV27 to TRBJ2-2; 14 bases map to TRBD2. The sample comprised blood. The TCR comes from a woman aged 40 to 49 with Graves' hyperthyroidism. Here the CDR3 reads CASSRLAGGWHTGELFF. DNA for the CDR3: TGTGCCAGCAGCCGACTAGCGGGAGGGTGGCACACCGGGGAGCTGTTTTTT.